Below are 2 T cell receptor beta chains sequenced from a single sample in a study of CD8+ T cells in alopecia areata. cDNA serving as the sequencing template came from extracted, reverse transcribed RNA. Produced via immunoSEQ multiplex PCR; TCRdb's table is partial and in-frame only. Among about 4,600 clones listed, about 62% were seen once. Treatment in this sample: oral pan-JAK inhibitor, 5-10 mg twice daily. Alopecia areata patients provided lesional scalp punch biopsies and peripheral blood, both collected for the study. The starting material was skin, obtained at week 4, from a patient treated with tofacitinib. The receptor set was obtained from a human donor with alopecia areata.

In this sample, this clone turned up a few times. The chain combines TRBV2 with TRBJ2-5; D is uncertain. From germline, CDR1 is SNHLY and CDR2 FYNNEI. V gave up 7 bases and J gave up 4 bases, with 7 bases separating them. The CDR3 has 11 amino acids. The CDR3 here is CASTVRETQYF. The CDR3 DNA sequence: TGTGCCAGCACGGTCAGAGAGACCCAGTACTTC. Full variable domain (missing parts from reference TRBV2 and TRBJ2-5): EPEVTQTPSHQVTQMGQEVILRCVPISNHLYFYWYRQILGQKVEFLVSFYNNEISEKSEIFDDQFSVERPDGSNFTLKIRSTKLEDSAMYFCASTVRETQYFGPGTRLLVL.

CDR3 bases: TGTGCCAGCAAGAAACAGGGGGCCCAAGAGACCCAGTACTTC. It codes for CASKKQGAQETQYF. The chain links TRBV6-6 to TRBJ2-5, with 9 nucleotides matching TRBD1. CDR1 is MNHNY, CDR2 SVGAGI, per germline (reference sequence). J gave up 1 base and V 7 bases, and 4 bases lay outside the gene matches. The CDR3 runs 14 residues.